This record concerns one T cell receptor (beta chain) sequence. This record comes from a study of CD8 T cells in Susac syndrome. The V gene's germline CDR1 is SGDLS and CDR2 YYNGEE. This CDR3 contains 15 residues. Trimming took off 2 bases at V and 1 base at J, with 12 bases between the two ends. Random hexamers were used to reverse transcribe the RNA input (about 0.5 to 1 ug). TCR beta CDR3 was amplified by immunoSEQ covering 54 Vbeta and 13 Jbeta. Via MiXCR, TCRdb re-called the immunoSEQ multiplex PCR reads, giving one row per CDR3 protein. This repertoire shows 84,000 or so distinct CDR3 sequences, 90% to 97% found once; its top ten account for about 0.39%.

Source material: CD8+ T cells from PBMCs. The clonotype originates from a human donor with Susac syndrome. The V gene is TRBV9, the J gene TRBJ1-1; a possible D gene is TRBD1 (5 bases). The chain's CDR3 is CASSVGPEPNTEAFF. DNA of the CDR3: TGTGCCAGCAGCGTGGGACCCGAACCGAACACTGAAGCTTTCTTT.